This T cell receptor beta chain was profiled in a study of T cells in Graves' hyperthyroidism and ophthalmopathy. With 5 bases removed from V and 4 bases from J, the gap between germline ends came to 15 bases. Germline V gene data show CDR1 as SGHAT and CDR2 as FQNNGV. The CDR3 is 15 amino acids. Diagnostic decisions used clinical symptoms, serum thyroxine and TRAb, thyroid ultrasound and orbital computed tomography. Researchers took RNA transcripts and amplified the TCR beta CDR3 regions from them. Initially, a first-round RT-PCR of the TCR CDR3 employed the HTBI primer set. TCRdb re-called the multiplex PCR reads through MiXCR, storing one row per CDR3 protein. The sample holds fewer than 650,000 distinct CDR3 sequences; about 15% are singletons and the top ten take 4.3%.

The sequence was collected from a woman between 35 and 50 years old with Graves' ophthalmopathy. Sequenced material: blood. This chain joins TRBV11-2 and TRBJ1-5; TRBD1 might be the D (5 bases). The CDR3 reads CASSPTGDRNQPQHF. The CDR3 nucleotides read TGTGCCAGCAGCCCCACCGGAGACAGAAATCAGCCCCAGCATTTT.